The 30 T cell receptor beta chains presented below share a single source sample, sequenced in a study of blood T cells in healthy people across ages (dated by TCRdb to the mid-2010s). The library came from 5' RACE. TCRdb lists the instrument as Illumina HiSeq 2500. The second PCR ran for roughly 7 to 12 cycles and used a J-beta primer mix along with a sample-barcoded 5' primer. TCRdb cleaned the public reads at Q25 with fastp, built clones with MiXCR and kept in-frame beta chains. Each entry merges the rows of one CDR3 protein and shows their most common DNA and genes. This sample is represented by roughly 1.7 million distinct CDR3 sequences; approximately 32% of them were singletons. The ten largest clonotypes hold about 11% of the sample. The sample comprised blood. Receptor source: a woman in her thirties in good health.

This clonotype was observed a few times. The rearrangement uses TRBV6-5 and TRBJ2-3, with D possibly matching TRBD1 (5 bases). Trimming stripped 2 bases from V and 2 bases from J, with 14 bases between. CDR1 is MNHEY, CDR2 SVGAGI, per germline. The CDR3 runs to 16 residues. In nucleotides, the CDR3 is TGTGCCAGCAGTTACGGTAGACAGAATTCCACAGATACGCAGTATTTT. Amino acid sequence: CASSYGRQNSTDTQYF.

The CDR3 loop is CASSAPVSGTYEQYF. CDR3 bases: TGTGCCAGCAGTGCGCCAGTTAGCGGCACCTACGAGCAGTACTTC. V gene TRBV6-1 combines with J gene TRBJ2-7, with a tentative D call TRBD2 (6 bases). The V and J ends lost 4 bases and 2 bases respectively, with 15 bases between them. This CDR3 has 15 amino acids. Per germline, CDR1 MNHNS and CDR2 SASEGT.

This clonotype was seen repeatedly, ten times or more. This rearrangement joins TRBV6-1 to TRBJ2-7, with 10 bases lining up with TRBD1. With V trimmed by 6 bases and J by 3 bases, 11 bases remained unmatched. This CDR3 spans 16 amino acids. Germline loops: CDR1 MNHNS, CDR2 SASEGT. Written as DNA, the CDR3 is TGTGCCAGCAGCCCCGACAGGGGGCAAGGGGTCTACGAGCAGTACTTC. This encodes CASSPDRGQGVYEQYF.

The sample holds one count of this clonotype. The J gene is TRBJ1-5, the V gene TRBV15, with 12 positions matching TRBD1. Germline V gene lookup returns CDR1 LNHNV and CDR2 YYDKDF (reference sequence). CDR3 size: 18 residues. J was trimmed by 7 bases and V by 6 bases; bases with no gene match: 16. The CDR3 here is CATSWDRGRVVETQPQHF. The CDR3 bases are TGTGCCACCAGTTGGGACAGGGGGCGCGTAGTGGAAACGCAGCCCCAGCATTTT.

The rearrangement uses TRBV9 and TRBJ1-4, with D uncertain. Germline V gene data show CDR1 as SGDLS and CDR2 as YYNGEE. V lost 10 bases and J 4 bases, leaving 2 bases between the germline ends. This CDR3 has 9 amino acids. The CDR3 is CAHNEKLFF. The CDR3 nucleotides read TGTGCCCATAATGAAAAACTGTTTTTT.

Concerning this clonotype itself: With a much larger clone just one base away, this may be a read error. This chain uses TRBV7-9 with TRBJ2-7; D is possibly TRBD2 (5 bases). Per the germline V gene, CDR1 is SEHNR and CDR2 is FQNEAQ (reference sequence). The CDR3 spans 14 residues. CDR3 loop: CASSLLADSCEQYF. The CDR3 nucleotides are TGTGCCAGCAGCTTACTGGCGGACTCCTGCGAGCAGTACTTC. The variable domain in full, completed from reference TRBV7-9 and TRBJ2-7, reads DTGVSQNPRHKITKRGQNVTFRCDPISEHNRLYWYRQTLGQGPEFLTYFQNEAQLEKSRLLSDRFSAERPKGSFSTLEIQRTEQGDSAMYLCASSLLADSCEQYFGPGTRLTVT.

This clonotype was counted between two and nine times. The rearrangement uses TRBV9 and TRBJ2-2; a possible D gene is TRBD2 (6 bases). There are 15 residues in the CDR3. Per germline, CDR1 SGDLS and CDR2 YYNGEE. V gave up 4 bases and J gave up 7 bases, with 17 bases separating them. The CDR3 loop is CASSITGGKGGELFF. CDR3 coding DNA: TGTGCCAGCAGCATAACAGGCGGGAAGGGCGGGGAGCTGTTTTTT.

The CDR3, as DNA: TGCAGTGCTTTACCTCGGACGGGAGCACTTATGAACACTGAAGCTTTCTTT. Amino acids: CSALPRTGALMNTEAFF. The chain carries TRBV20-1 and TRBJ1-1; D gene ambiguous. The CDR3 spans 17 residues. V was clipped by 5 bases and J by 0 bases, with 22 bases between them. In germline, CDR1 is DFQATT, CDR2 SNEGSKA (reference sequence).

This clonotype was seen ten or more times. The rearrangement joins TRBV21-1 to TRBJ2-6; TRBD1 is taken as the D call from the table, unchecked against the DNA. TRBV21-1 is a documented pseudogene. The CDR3 spans 18 residues. The CDR3 sequence: CASSNRDRDRSGANVLTF. The CDR3 nucleotides are TGTGCCAGCAGCAACCGGGACAGGGATCGCTCTGGGGCCAACGTCCTGACTTTC.

This sequence joins TRBV10-3 and TRBJ1-5, with D unresolved. The V gene's germline CDR1 is ENHRY and CDR2 SYGVKD. V was clipped by 1 base and J by 3 bases, with 7 bases between them. The CDR3 is made up of 14 amino acids. The CDR3 nucleotides read TGTGCCATCAGTGAGTTCGGGCCCAATCAGCCCCAGCATTTT. The encoded protein is CAISEFGPNQPQHF.

This clonotype was observed a few times. The gene calls are TRBV20-1 and TRBJ2-1, with 8 bases that match TRBD2. Trimming cost V 1 base and J 10 bases; bases outside gene matches: 24. Germline CDR1 reads DFQATT; CDR2 reads SNEGSKA (reference sequence). The CDR3 sequence is 19 residues long. Written as DNA, the CDR3 is TGCAGTGCTAGAGGAGGGTTTGAAAAACTAGCGGCCCCGGGTGGAGAGCAGTTCTTC. The encoded protein is CSARGGFEKLAAPGGEQFF.

The chain joins TRBV20-1 to TRBJ1-2, with a tentative D call TRBD1 (6 bases). Germline loops: CDR1 DFQATT, CDR2 SNEGSKA (reference sequence). The CDR3 covers 16 residues. V lost 5 bases and J 0 bases, leaving 19 bases between the germline ends. The CDR3 reads CSALRGDGEANYGYTF. In DNA, the CDR3 is TGCAGTGCTTTGAGGGGGGACGGAGAAGCTAACTATGGCTACACCTTC.

This chain uses TRBV7-9 with TRBJ2-7; D not certain. The CDR3 runs to 12 residues. V shed 6 bases and J shed 1 base, with 7 bases lying between them. From germline, CDR1 is SEHNR and CDR2 FQNEAQ (reference sequence). CDR3 sequence reads: CASRPESYEQYF. CDR3 sequence (DNA): TGTGCCAGCAGACCAGAGTCCTACGAGCAGTACTTC.

The V and J genes are TRBV29-1 and TRBJ2-5; 8 nucleotides line up with TRBD1. In germline, CDR1 is SQVTM, CDR2 ANQGSEA. With V trimmed by 4 bases and J by 1 base, 5 bases remained unmatched. The CDR3 sequence is 14 residues long. The CDR3 coding sequence is TGCAGCGTTGTGCAGGGGGCTGGCCAAGAGACCCAGTACTTC. Protein: CSVVQGAGQETQYF. Full variable domain (remainder filled in from reference TRBV29-1 and TRBJ2-5): SAVISQKPSRDICQRGTSLTIQCQVDSQVTMMFWYRQQPGQSLTLIATANQGSEATYESGFVIDKFPISRPNLTFSTLTVSNMSPEDSSIYLCSVVQGAGQETQYFGPGTRLLVL.

J is TRBJ2-7 and V is TRBV15; 10 positions match TRBD1. The CDR3 length is 16 residues. Germline V gene data show CDR1 as LNHNV and CDR2 as YYDKDF (reference sequence). After removal of 3 bases from V and 4 bases from J, the junction contained 9 bases not matched to a gene. CDR3 protein: CATSRGGGQGLYEQYF. The CDR3 DNA reads as TGTGCCACCAGCAGGGGTGGGGGACAGGGGCTGTACGAGCAGTACTTC.

The J gene is TRBJ1-2, the V gene TRBV29-1, with TRBD1 as a possible D gene (5 bases). CDR1 and CDR2 from the germline V gene are SQVTM and ANQGSEA. V was pared by 4 bases and J by 4 bases, with 10 bases between. This CDR3 comprises 12 residues. CDR3 in amino acids: CSVAQGTYGYTF. CDR3 DNA: TGCAGCGTTGCCCAGGGAACCTATGGCTACACCTTC.

V gene TRBV6-2 or TRBV6-3 combines with J gene TRBJ2-3; 9 nucleotides line up with TRBD2. Trimming removed 6 bases from V and 4 bases from J; junction bases left unmatched: 8. Per germline, CDR1 MNHEY and CDR2 SVGEGT. The CDR3 totals 15 residues. Here the CDR3 reads CASRLLGLAADTQYF. In nucleotides, the CDR3 is TGTGCCAGCAGGCTTTTGGGACTAGCAGCAGATACGCAGTATTTT.

The V call is TRBV20-1, the J call TRBJ2-1; 7 positions match TRBD2. V lost 3 bases and J lost 7; bases outside the gene matches: 15. The germline gives CDR1 DFQATT, CDR2 SNEGSKA (reference sequence). This CDR3 has 16 residues. The CDR3: CSASSLGRERRNEQFF. CDR3 DNA: TGCAGTGCTAGCTCCTTGGGGCGGGAGAGGAGGAATGAGCAGTTCTTC.

V is TRBV5-8 and J is TRBJ2-7; 9 positions agree with TRBD1. The CDR3 runs to 14 residues. Germline V CDR1 and CDR2: SGHTS, YDEGEE. The ends lost 4 bases at V and 6 bases at J; junction bases unmatched: 8. This chain's CDR3 is CASSRGQGTSEQYF. The CDR3 bases are TGTGCCAGCAGCAGAGGACAGGGGACATCCGAGCAGTACTTC.

This clonotype was detected many times. This chain connects TRBV10-3 to TRBJ2-7; D is unresolved. The CDR3 runs 11 residues. Germline V gene data show CDR1 as ENHRY and CDR2 as SYGVKD. V dropped 10 bases and J dropped 4 bases, with 11 bases sitting between them. The CDR3 nucleotides are TGTGCCACCCTGAATGGGTACGAGCAGTACTTC. Amino acids: CATLNGYEQYF.

The chain combines TRBV9 with TRBJ2-1, with D perhaps matching TRBD2 (5 bases). The germline V and J ends were trimmed by 4 bases and 0 bases, with 11 bases remaining between them. Germline CDR1 reads SGDLS; CDR2 reads YYNGEE. The CDR3 spans 15 residues. CDR3 DNA sequence: TGTGCCAGCAGCACTCGAGGGAGCTCCTACAATGAGCAGTTCTTC. It is translated as CASSTRGSSYNEQFF.

This clonotype was seen more than once but under ten times. The chain recombines TRBV28 with TRBJ2-5; TRBD2 matches 7 bases. The DNA end favors TRBJ2-7, so the J call may be wrong. The CDR3 is made up of 17 amino acids. Per the germline V gene, CDR1 is MDHEN and CDR2 is SYDVKM. CDR3 residues: CASTPGGSGGSSYEQYF. In DNA form, the CDR3 reads TGTGCCAGCACCCCCGGCGGTAGCGGCGGGAGTTCTTACGAGCAGTACTTC.

Remarks on this clonotype: A much more abundant neighbour one base away suggests this may be a read error. The rearrangement links TRBV29-1 to TRBJ2-5; either TRBD1 or TRBD2 may fit D (6 bases each). CDR1 and CDR2 (germline): SQVTM, ANQGSEA. V lost 0 bases, J lost 5 bases, and 16 bases lay in between. The CDR3 has 15 residues. The CDR3, as DNA: TGCAGCGTTGAAGATCTTCAGGGGACTCGGGAGACCCAGTACTTC. Protein sequence: CSVEDLQGTRETQYF.

This chain uses TRBV12-3 or TRBV12-4 with TRBJ1-2, with D possibly TRBD1 on 6 matching bases. V was trimmed by 7 bases and J by 2 bases, leaving 14 bases between them. The CDR3 has 14 amino acids. CDR3 sequence: CASTITGTNYGYTF. CDR3 nucleotides: TGTGCCAGCACCATAACCGGGACAAACTATGGCTACACCTTC.

V usage is TRBV5-6 and J usage is TRBJ1-1; no firm D call. The CDR3 is made up of 15 amino acids. CDR1 is SGHDT and CDR2 is YYEEEE in the germline V gene. V lost 6 bases, J lost 4 bases, and 19 bases lay in between. CDR3 DNA sequence: TGTGCCAGCAACTTAGAGGGCGGTTTTGCCACTGAAGCTTTCTTT. Translation gives CASNLEGGFATEAFF.

This clonotype was seen only a few times. The chain joins TRBV28 to TRBJ2-7; D remains unclear. The CDR3 length is 12 residues. Germline-derived CDR1 and CDR2 are MDHEN and SYDVKM. Trimming shortened V by 11 bases and J by 2 bases, and 13 bases separated the two germline ends. In nucleotides, the CDR3 is TGTGCCTCCGCGAGTGCCGCCTACGAGCAGTACTTC. Protein product: CASASAAYEQYF.

The chain joins TRBV3-1 to TRBJ2-5, with D uncertain. Germline V gene lookup returns CDR1 LGHDT and CDR2 YNNKEL (reference sequence). The CDR3 length is 14 residues. V dropped 4 bases and J dropped 5 bases, with 14 bases sitting between them. CDR3 coding DNA: TGTGCCAGCAGCCGAAGATTAGTCGGGGAGACCCAGTACTTC. This gives the protein CASSRRLVGETQYF.

This clonotype occurred once. The chain is built from TRBV5-1 and TRBJ1-5; D is perhaps TRBD1 (6 bases). Between the trimmed V and J ends, which lost 7 bases and 7 bases, there was a span of 9 bases. The germline gives CDR1 SGHRS, CDR2 YFSETQ. The CDR3 runs to 11 residues. The CDR3 is CASEGGQPQHF. CDR3 sequence (DNA): TGCGCCAGCGAGGGGGGACAGCCCCAGCATTTT.

This clonotype was seen more than once but under ten times. The chain is built from TRBV29-1 and TRBJ2-1, with a weak D call TRBD2 (7 bases). This CDR3 contains 13 residues. Germline V gene lookup returns CDR1 SQVTM and CDR2 ANQGSEA. The germline V and J ends were trimmed by 7 bases and 5 bases, with 15 bases remaining between them. This chain's CDR3 is CSAGGPKNNEQFF. The CDR3 DNA reads TGCAGCGCCGGGGGGCCCAAAAACAATGAGCAGTTCTTC.

The chain recombines TRBV20-1 with TRBJ2-3; a weak D match, TRBD2 (6 bases). This CDR3 is built from 14 residues. Per the germline V gene, CDR1 is DFQATT and CDR2 is SNEGSKA (reference sequence). V lost 5 bases and J 4 bases, leaving 16 bases between the germline ends. The chain's CDR3 is CSALRLEGSDTQYF. In DNA, the CDR3 is TGCAGTGCTCTACGACTAGAAGGATCAGATACGCAGTATTTT.